This T cell receptor (beta chain) came from a study of CD8+ T cells in alopecia areata. Study information: The protocol delivered tofacitinib for 6 to 18 months, then withdrew it for 6 months.

This clone was seen a few times. The antigen remains undetermined. Findings of the study overall: Patients shared TCRs less clearly than mice did, possibly owing to HLA. Higher clonality than in normal scalp was seen in lesional scalp, especially alopecia totalis/universalis.

Treatment meaning: oral pan-JAK inhibitor, 5-10 mg twice daily. The sorting of PBMCs gave CD4+ and CD8+ T cells. The sequencing template was cDNA reverse transcribed from extracted RNA. Only in-frame clones appear in the TCRdb table, and some are missing; sequencing was by immunoSEQ multiplex PCR. Altogether about 76,000 clones are present, roughly 66% being singletons, with the ten largest covering 20% to 25%. This receptor was taken from a human donor with alopecia areata. This material consisted of CD8+ T cells sorted from blood, taken at week 24, from a patient treated with tofacitinib.

The CDR3 bases are TGCGCCAGCAGCCCAACTAACTCTGGGGCCAACGTCCTGACTTTC. Its protein is CASSPTNSGANVLTF. V gene TRBV4-1 combines with J gene TRBJ2-6; D is unresolved. The germline CDR1 and CDR2 sequences are MGHRA and YSYEKL. CDR3 length: 15 residues. Trimming left V 4 bases short and J 0 bases short, with 7 bases between.